The 8 T cell receptor beta chains below were found in one sample sequenced in a study of Ad26.COV2.S vaccination and SARS-CoV-2 variants. Treatment specified: 15 to 20 received Ad26.COV2.S at low or high dose, single or two shots; about 5 received placebo; per-sample allocation not given. After the first vaccine or placebo injection, samples were drawn on day 63. Only in-frame clones appear in the TCRdb table, and some are missing; sequencing was by immunoSEQ multiplex PCR. Altogether approximately 480,000 clones are present, around nine tenths being singletons, with the ten largest covering 13%. The sequences come from peripheral blood, collected in a trial of Ad26.COV2.S vaccine versus placebo. Receptors originate from a person between 18 and 65 years old who received the Ad26.COV2.S COVID-19 vaccine or a placebo.

The V gene is TRBV6-6, the J gene TRBJ1-5, with D maybe TRBD1 (5 bases). The CDR3 has 12 residues. V lost 0 bases to trimming and J lost 8 bases, with 5 bases between them. CDR1 is MNHNY, CDR2 SVGAGI, per germline (reference sequence). The CDR3 is CASSYSTEPQHF. The CDR3 DNA follows: TGTGCCAGCAGTTACTCGACAGAGCCCCAGCATTTT.

This clone was seen more than once but under ten times. This chain links TRBV20-1 with TRBJ1-2, with D perhaps matching TRBD1 (5 bases). Germline CDR1 is DFQATT and CDR2 is SNEGSKA (reference sequence). With 3 bases removed from V and 0 bases from J, the gap between germline ends came to 11 bases. The CDR3 totals 14 residues. The CDR3 coding sequence is TGCAGTGCTAGTCCCCAGGGACCTAACTATGGCTACACCTTC. Translated: CSASPQGPNYGYTF.

The CDR3 loop is CASSRSRAPTGELFF. CDR3 sequence (DNA): TGTGCCAGCAGCCGTAGTAGGGCCCCTACGGGGGAGCTGTTTTTT. This sequence joins TRBV7-2 and TRBJ2-2; D not resolved. From germline, CDR1 is SGHTA and CDR2 FQGNSA. Trimming pared 5 bases from V and 8 bases from J, leaving 18 bases between. CDR3 length: 15 residues.

The chain employs TRBV28 and TRBJ2-1; no definite D call. V was pared by 6 bases and J by 0 bases, with 9 bases between. CDR1 MDHEN and CDR2 SYDVKM come from the germline V gene. CDR3 size: 14 residues. The chain's CDR3 is CASRLRTSYNEQFF. CDR3 in DNA: TGTGCCAGCAGACTAAGAACCTCCTACAATGAGCAGTTCTTC. Drawing the rest from reference TRBV28 and TRBJ2-1, the complete variable domain is DVKVTQSSRYLVKRTGEKVFLECVQDMDHENMFWYRQDPGLGLRLIYFSYDVKMKEKGDIPEGYSVSREKKERFSLILESASTNQTSMYLCASRLRTSYNEQFFGPGTRLTVL.

A remark on this clone: In the same sample, other DNA sequences code for this CDR3. The chain couples TRBV25-1 to TRBJ2-1, with 8 positions matching TRBD2. The CDR3 runs 15 residues. Per germline, CDR1 MGHDK and CDR2 SYGVNS. The ends lost 1 base at V and 2 bases at J; junction bases unmatched: 1. Here the CDR3 reads CASSEFGGAYNEQFF. In DNA form, the CDR3 reads TGTGCCAGCAGTGAATTCGGGGGGGCCTACAATGAGCAGTTCTTC.

The table lists this clone with a count of one. This chain uses TRBV2 with TRBJ1-4; 8 nucleotides agree with TRBD1. The CDR3 has 14 amino acids. Germline CDR1 SNHLY, CDR2 FYNNEI. J gave up 3 bases and V 7 bases, and 4 bases lay outside the gene matches. The CDR3 DNA reads as TGTGCCAGCATCCTGGACAGGGCTAATGAAAAACTGTTTTTT. Encoded protein: CASILDRANEKLFF.

The rearrangement joins TRBV28 to TRBJ1-2, with a weak D call TRBD1 (6 bases). Germline CDR1 MDHEN, CDR2 SYDVKM. This CDR3 has 14 amino acids. V was pared by 3 bases and J by 6 bases, with 14 bases between. In DNA form, the CDR3 reads TGTGCCAGCAGTTTTGGGGGCAGTGTGGATGGCTACACCTTC. Translating gives CASSFGGSVDGYTF.

The table lists this clone with a few counts. The chain joins TRBV5-1 to TRBJ2-7, with TRBD1 matching 9 bases. The length of the CDR3 is 14 residues. Germline trimming cut 3 bases from V and 3 bases from J; bases unmatched to any gene: 4. The germline V gene has CDR1 SGHRS and CDR2 YFSETQ. Here the CDR3 reads CASSYGTGNYEQYF. In DNA form, the CDR3 reads TGCGCCAGCAGCTACGGGACAGGGAACTACGAGCAGTACTTC.